This paragraph covers one T cell receptor (beta chain) sequence. The antigen remains undetermined. Germline loops: CDR1 SGHTA, CDR2 FQGNSA. CDR3 length equals 12 residues. V was clipped by 2 bases and J by 5 bases, with 5 bases between them. This sample was included in a study of beta chain features in type 1 diabetes. Regarding the study as a whole: For cells with high TCR expression, cDNA sequencing could yield over-representation. Significant though moderate, a shortening of TCRB CDR3s appeared in all four CD4+ subsets of Type 1 diabetes patients.

A heparinised blood draw that averaged around 110 mL was obtained once from each donor. Markers CD45RO/CCR7/CD25/CD127/CD95/CD27 served to sort CD4+ naive, central memory, regulatory and stem cell-like memory cells. All of the isolated RNA was reverse transcribed, so expressed TCRB transcripts were sequenced. Sequenced by immunoSEQ multiplex PCR; TCRdb stores in-frame clones only, minus some. The data contain 240,000 or so clones, roughly two thirds of them seen just once; the ten biggest clones take up around 0.05%. The receptor was isolated from a man aged 25-40 years in good health. The chain combines TRBV7-2 with TRBJ2-3; D gene ambiguous. What was sequenced was naive CD4+ T cells from blood. CDR3 amino acids: CASSLSLDTQYF. In nucleotides, the CDR3 is TGTGCCAGCAGCTTATCGCTAGATACGCAGTATTTT.